Following are 20 T cell receptor beta chains from one sample sequenced in a study of cytomegalovirus exposure and HLA in healthy donors. The PCR made use of 60 Vbeta and 13 Jbeta primers. Here immunoSEQ multiplex PCR was the method, and the copy in TCRdb shows in-frame clones only, minus some. The sample shows tens of thousands of clones, around 66% of them seen only once. The sequenced material came from PBMCs. All receptors derive from a man aged 25 to 40 in good health and CMV-seronegative.

This clone has more than one count but fewer than ten. This sequence joins TRBV2 and TRBJ2-3; 7 bases agree with TRBD1. The CDR3 covers 12 residues. Germline V CDR1 and CDR2: SNHLY, FYNNEI. V was pared by 6 bases and J by 4 bases, with 1 base of the junction left unmatched. The CDR3 nucleotides read TGTGCCAGCAGGGGGACAGCAGATACGCAGTATTTT. Translated: CASRGTADTQYF.

This rearrangement joins TRBV7-2 to TRBJ2-2, with 9 bases fitting TRBD2. The CDR3 length is 14 residues. Germline V gene data show CDR1 as SGHTA and CDR2 as FQGNSA. V lost 4 bases, J lost 15 bases, and 12 bases stayed unmatched. The CDR3 bases are TGTGCCAGCAGCTCCGACGCAACTAGCGGGCGGTTGTTTTTT. It yields the protein CASSSDATSGRLFF.

This clone showed up just a few times. The CDR3 DNA sequence: TGTGCCAGCAGCCCCGGGGGGCGGGGTGAGCAGTTCTTC. It translates to CASSPGGRGEQFF. This rearrangement joins TRBV7-3 to TRBJ2-1; a possible D gene is TRBD2 (7 bases). CDR3 length: 13 residues. The V gene's germline CDR1 is SGHTA and CDR2 FQGTGA. V shed 5 bases and J shed 9 bases, with 14 bases lying between them.

This chain links TRBV5-5 with TRBJ2-7; 8 bases map to TRBD1. V gave up 0 bases and J gave up 3 bases; unmatched junction bases: 5. CDR1 is SGHKS, CDR2 YYEKEE, per germline (reference sequence). The CDR3 spans 15 residues. The DNA for the CDR3 is TGTGCCAGCAGCTTGGGGGGGACAGGTGGCTACGAGCAGTACTTC. The encoded protein is CASSLGGTGGYEQYF.

The chain uses TRBV9 and TRBJ1-3; TRBD1 matches 7 bases. CDR3 length: 19 residues. Trimming removed 3 bases from V and 0 bases from J; junction bases left unmatched: 15. Per the germline V gene, CDR1 is SGDLS and CDR2 is YYNGEE. The CDR3 here is CASSAPLQGREFSGNTIYF. Written as DNA, the CDR3 is TGTGCCAGCAGCGCCCCCTTACAGGGGCGTGAATTCTCTGGAAACACCATATATTTT.

This clone was counted a few times. This rearrangement joins TRBV21-1 to TRBJ2-7; the DNA was not used to check the table's D call, TRBD1. TRBV21-1 is a pseudogene locus. The CDR3 has 14 residues. The CDR3 DNA sequence: TGTGCCAGCAGGGGGGACAGGAGCTCCTACGAGCAGTACTTC. This translates into CASRGDRSSYEQYF.

On this clone: A read error may account for a junction end that differs from germline. V gene TRBV7-9 combines with J gene TRBJ2-7; D call uncertain. Germline V gene sequence: CDR1 SEHNR, CDR2 FQNEAQ (reference sequence). The CDR3 consists of 11 residues. CDR3 nucleotides: TGTTCCAGCATCTCGGAGTTCGAGCAGTACTTC. It specifies CSSISEFEQYF.

The CDR3 loop is CASSPDIRNIQYF. In nucleotides, the CDR3 is TGCGCCAGCAGCCCAGACATCCGGAACATTCAGTACTTC. The chain combines TRBV5-1 with TRBJ2-4; no clear D gene. There are 13 residues in the CDR3. Germline CDR1 SGHRS, CDR2 YFSETQ. Trimming removed 4 bases at V and 7 bases at J, with 12 bases between.

In its sample, this clone was seen a few times. This rearrangement joins TRBV21-1 to TRBJ2-3; the table's D call of TRBD1 was not tested on the DNA. TRBV21-1 is assigned pseudogene status. The CDR3 is 15 amino acids. For the CDR3, the DNA is TGTGCCAGCAGTCGCCACAGGGTCGGGGCAGATACGCAGTATTTT. It is translated as CASSRHRVGADTQYF.

This clone turned up a few times. The chain joins TRBV19 to TRBJ2-5, with 8 bases identical to TRBD2. CDR3 length: 13 amino acids. Trimming cost V 9 bases and J 1 base; bases outside gene matches: 4. Germline V gives CDR1 LNHDA, CDR2 SQIVND (reference sequence). The CDR3 sequence: CASGGGTQETQYF. The CDR3 DNA is TGTGCCAGCGGGGGGGGGACCCAAGAGACCCAGTACTTC.

V is TRBV28 and J is TRBJ1-2; D unresolved. This CDR3 comprises 13 residues. CDR1 is MDHEN and CDR2 is SYDVKM in the germline V gene. V was pared by 6 bases and J by 5 bases, with 13 bases between. CDR3 amino acids: CASRAERDYGYTF. The DNA of the CDR3 is TGTGCCAGCAGAGCGGAGAGGGATTATGGCTACACCTTC.

The DNA for the CDR3 is TGTGCTAGTGGCTGGACAGAGAATCAGCCCCAGCATTTT. Translated: CASGWTENQPQHF. The rearrangement joins TRBV12-5 to TRBJ1-5; D perhaps matches TRBD1 (6 bases). Germline CDR1 is LGHNT and CDR2 is FRNRAP. This CDR3 is 13 amino acids long. V gave up 6 bases and J gave up 4 bases, with 10 bases separating them.

The chain recombines TRBV4-3 with TRBJ2-4; 8 positions match TRBD2. The J segment lost 1 base and the V segment lost 0 bases, leaving 8 bases of the junction unmatched. Per germline, CDR1 LGHNA and CDR2 YSLEER. The CDR3 is 18 amino acids. The CDR3 nucleotides are TGCGCCAGCAGCCAAGATGTGGGACTAGTGGTTGCCAAAAACATTCAGTACTTC. Protein sequence: CASSQDVGLVVAKNIQYF.

CDR3 DNA: TGTGCCAGCAGTCAGGACAGGTTGACCGCCTACGAGCAGTACTTC. This translates into CASSQDRLTAYEQYF. The V and J genes are TRBV6-5 and TRBJ2-7; 7 bases match TRBD1. CDR1 and CDR2 from the germline V gene are MNHEY and SVGAGI. Losses at the gene ends were 5 bases for V and 2 bases for J; bases not matched to a gene: 9. CDR3 size: 15 residues.

The chain carries TRBV18 and TRBJ2-7; D ambiguous. Germline V gives CDR1 KGHSH, CDR2 LQKENI. V lost 3 bases and J lost 6, with 9 bases in between. The length of the CDR3 is 12 residues. In nucleotides, the CDR3 is TGTGCCAGCTCACCGAGGTTCGGCGAGCAGTACTTC. Protein: CASSPRFGEQYF.

The V call is TRBV27, the J call TRBJ2-1; weak D call: TRBD2 (6 bases). Germline V lookup: CDR1 MNHEY, CDR2 SMNVEV (reference sequence). The CDR3 extends over 17 amino acids. V lost 5 bases to trimming and J lost 2 bases, with 19 bases between them. Here the CDR3 reads CASSQIQTSITYNEQFF. CDR3 sequence (DNA): TGTGCCAGCAGTCAAATACAGACTAGTATAACCTACAATGAGCAGTTCTTC.

Written as DNA, the CDR3 is TGTGCCAGAAGCTTGTGGACAAAATGGAACACTGAAGCTTTCTTT. It encodes CARSLWTKWNTEAFF. The chain combines TRBV5-3 with TRBJ1-1; weak D call: TRBD1 (5 bases). TRBV5-3 qualifies as an ORF whose function is uncertain. This CDR3 has 15 amino acids. Trimming left V 1 base short and J 1 base short, with 11 bases between.

The V call is TRBV6-6, the J call TRBJ2-7; 8 positions match TRBD1. V shed 6 bases and J 3 bases; nucleotides not matched to a gene: 10. Germline CDR1 is MNHNY and CDR2 is SVGAGI (reference sequence). CDR3 length equals 15 residues. In DNA, the CDR3 is TGTGCCAGCAGACCGACAGGGGTAATTCTCTACGAGCAGTACTTC. It translates to CASRPTGVILYEQYF.

The rearrangement links TRBV28 to TRBJ2-7, with D perhaps matching TRBD1 (5 bases). The CDR3 is made up of 15 amino acids. Trimming removed 5 bases at V and 3 bases at J, with 17 bases between. Per germline, CDR1 MDHEN and CDR2 SYDVKM. Here the CDR3 reads CASSKWGRTSYEQYF. The CDR3 DNA follows: TGTGCCAGCAGTAAATGGGGCAGAACCAGCTACGAGCAGTACTTC.

The chain uses TRBV6-5 and TRBJ2-1; a weak D match, TRBD2 (7 bases). The CDR3 runs to 14 residues. Germline V CDR1 and CDR2: MNHEY, SVGAGI. V was cut by 6 bases and J by 10 bases, with 19 bases left in between. Here the CDR3 DNA reads TGTGCCAGCAGCCTCCTCGGGGGGCCAGGGGAGCAGTTCTTC. This gives the protein CASSLLGGPGEQFF.